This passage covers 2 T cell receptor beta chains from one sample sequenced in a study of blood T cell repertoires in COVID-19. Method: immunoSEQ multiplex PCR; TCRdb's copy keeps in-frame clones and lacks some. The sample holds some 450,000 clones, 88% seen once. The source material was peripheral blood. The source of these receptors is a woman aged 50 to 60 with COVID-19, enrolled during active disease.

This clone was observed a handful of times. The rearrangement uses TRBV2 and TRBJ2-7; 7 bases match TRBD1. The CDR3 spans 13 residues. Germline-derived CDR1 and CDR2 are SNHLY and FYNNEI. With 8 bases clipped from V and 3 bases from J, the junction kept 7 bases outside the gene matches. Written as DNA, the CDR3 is TGTGCCAGCTTGGGGACAGCTATCTACGAGCAGTACTTC. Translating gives CASLGTAIYEQYF.

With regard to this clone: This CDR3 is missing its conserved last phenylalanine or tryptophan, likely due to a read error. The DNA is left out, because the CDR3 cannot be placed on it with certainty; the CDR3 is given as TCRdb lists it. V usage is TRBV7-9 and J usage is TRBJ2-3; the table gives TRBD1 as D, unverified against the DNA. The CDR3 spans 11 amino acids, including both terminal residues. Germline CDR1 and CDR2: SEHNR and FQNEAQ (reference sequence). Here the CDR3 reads CASSPQGTPFI.